Listed below are T cell receptor beta chains from one sample, sequenced in a study of cytomegalovirus exposure and HLA in healthy donors. Sequencing was performed with immunoSEQ multiplex PCR; in TCRdb, only in-frame clones are kept and a portion is missing. The sample lists about 94,000 clones, about 75% occurring once. The specimen was PBMCs. The receptor set was obtained from a man aged 40-55 years in good health and CMV-seropositive. Both conserved end residues are part of each CDR3. Each record gives: D gene, V gene, CDR3 length, J gene, clone size, CDR3 DNA, CDR3 protein. The D gene is left open where the match is weak. Not all rows give a size; the values are once, few, many and, for expanded clones, a class.

d_call: -; v_call: TRBV9; cdr3_length: 15; j_call: TRBJ2-7; clone_size: -; cdr3_nt: TGTGCCAGCAGCGTAGGCCCATCCAACACCTACGAGCAGTACTTC; cdr3_aa: CASSVGPSNTYEQYF
d_call: TRBD1; v_call: TRBV15; cdr3_length: 14; j_call: TRBJ1-1; clone_size: -; cdr3_nt: TGTGCCACCAGCAGAACCCGACAGGGGGCGGAGGCTTTCTTT; cdr3_aa: CATSRTRQGAEAFF
d_call: -; v_call: TRBV6-1; cdr3_length: 16; j_call: TRBJ1-1; clone_size: -; cdr3_nt: TGTGCCAGCAGTGAACCCACGGGACTCATGAACACTGAAGCTTTCTTT; cdr3_aa: CASSEPTGLMNTEAFF
d_call: TRBD2; v_call: TRBV10-3; cdr3_length: 16; j_call: TRBJ2-1; clone_size: -; cdr3_nt: TGTGCCATCACACCTAGCGGGAGGGTAACCCGGGCCGAGCAGTTCTTC; cdr3_aa: CAITPSGRVTRAEQFF
d_call: -; v_call: TRBV27; cdr3_length: 14; j_call: TRBJ1-4; clone_size: -; cdr3_nt: TGTGCCAGCAGTCCATTTGCAACTAATGAAAAACTGTTTTTT; cdr3_aa: CASSPFATNEKLFF
d_call: -; v_call: TRBV5-1; cdr3_length: 15; j_call: TRBJ2-5; clone_size: -; cdr3_nt: TGCGCCAGCAGCCCAGATGCAGGAACCCAAGAGACCCAGTACTTC; cdr3_aa: CASSPDAGTQETQYF
d_call: -; v_call: TRBV7-2; cdr3_length: 13; j_call: TRBJ1-6; clone_size: -; cdr3_nt: TGTGCCAGCAGCTTAGGGCCAGCGGGGTATGTCCACTTT; cdr3_aa: CASSLGPAGYVHF
d_call: TRBD1; v_call: TRBV25-1; cdr3_length: 15; j_call: TRBJ2-5; clone_size: -; cdr3_nt: TGTGCCAGCAGTCCCCTCACAGGGGACCAAGAGACCCAGTACTTC; cdr3_aa: CASSPLTGDQETQYF
d_call: TRBD1; v_call: TRBV27; cdr3_length: 15; j_call: TRBJ2-3; clone_size: -; cdr3_nt: TGTGCCAGCAGTTTAAGGGGGACAGTGTCAGATACGCAGTATTTT; cdr3_aa: CASSLRGTVSDTQYF
d_call: -; v_call: TRBV28; cdr3_length: 14; j_call: TRBJ2-7; clone_size: few; cdr3_nt: TGTGCCAGCACCACCGGGACACTAAGATACGAGCAGTACTTC; cdr3_aa: CASTTGTLRYEQYF
d_call: TRBD1; v_call: TRBV6-4; cdr3_length: 12; j_call: TRBJ1-1; clone_size: few; cdr3_nt: TGTGCCAGCACCGATAGACAGGGATTGGCTTTCTTT; cdr3_aa: CASTDRQGLAFF
d_call: -; v_call: TRBV30; cdr3_length: 9; j_call: TRBJ2-1; clone_size: -; cdr3_nt: TGTGCCTGGAGAAGCGGGCAGTTCTTC; cdr3_aa: CAWRSGQFF
d_call: TRBD1; v_call: TRBV27; cdr3_length: 15; j_call: TRBJ2-7; clone_size: -; cdr3_nt: TGTGCCAGCAGTCCCAGGGGGCCAGACTACGACGAGCAGTACTTC; cdr3_aa: CASSPRGPDYDEQYF
d_call: -; v_call: TRBV2; cdr3_length: 15; j_call: TRBJ2-1; clone_size: -; cdr3_nt: TGTGCCAGCAGTGAAAACGGACAGTTCTACAATGAGCAGTTCTTC; cdr3_aa: CASSENGQFYNEQFF
d_call: -; v_call: TRBV7-9; cdr3_length: 14; j_call: TRBJ2-1; clone_size: -; cdr3_nt: TGTGCCAGCAGCCGACCAGAGGACTACAATGAGCAGTTCTTC; cdr3_aa: CASSRPEDYNEQFF
d_call: -; v_call: TRBV2; cdr3_length: 16; j_call: TRBJ2-4; clone_size: -; cdr3_nt: TGTGCCAGCAGTGAAGGTTTTAAACTCCTCGGAAACATTCAGTACTTC; cdr3_aa: CASSEGFKLLGNIQYF
d_call: TRBD1; v_call: TRBV27; cdr3_length: 12; j_call: TRBJ1-2; clone_size: few; cdr3_nt: TGTGCCAGCAGAAGGACAGGCGATGGCTACACCTTC; cdr3_aa: CASRRTGDGYTF
d_call: -; v_call: TRBV21-1; cdr3_length: 14; j_call: TRBJ1-6; clone_size: -; cdr3_nt: TGTGCCAGCAGCAAGGACAGGGATAATTCACCCCTCCACTTT; cdr3_aa: CASSKDRDNSPLHF
d_call: TRBD2; v_call: TRBV6-4; cdr3_length: 16; j_call: TRBJ2-3; clone_size: -; cdr3_nt: TGTGCCAGCAGTCCCTTAGCGGGGGGCTTCACAGATACGCAGTATTTT; cdr3_aa: CASSPLAGGFTDTQYF
d_call: -; v_call: TRBV5-6; cdr3_length: 16; j_call: TRBJ2-2; clone_size: -; cdr3_nt: TGTGCCAGCAGCGCCGGGTGGGGCCCCTCTGCCGGGGAGCTGTTTTTT; cdr3_aa: CASSAGWGPSAGELFF
d_call: TRBD1; v_call: TRBV19; cdr3_length: 16; j_call: TRBJ1-5; clone_size: few; cdr3_nt: TGTGCCAGTAGACGACCCGGGACAGGGGGGAATCAGCCCCAGCATTTT; cdr3_aa: CASRRPGTGGNQPQHF
d_call: -; v_call: TRBV2; cdr3_length: 13; j_call: TRBJ1-3; clone_size: -; cdr3_nt: TGTGCCAGCAGTGGATCAGTTGCTAACACCATATATTTT; cdr3_aa: CASSGSVANTIYF
d_call: TRBD1; v_call: TRBV28; cdr3_length: 16; j_call: TRBJ1-4; clone_size: -; cdr3_nt: TGTGCCAGCAGTTCCCCCGGACAGGGGGGCAATGAAAAACTGTTTTTT; cdr3_aa: CASSSPGQGGNEKLFF
d_call: TRBD2; v_call: TRBV2; cdr3_length: 12; j_call: TRBJ2-7; clone_size: once; cdr3_nt: TGTGCCGGAAGAGCGGGAACCCACGAGCAGTACTTC; cdr3_aa: CAGRAGTHEQYF
d_call: -; v_call: TRBV28; cdr3_length: 12; j_call: TRBJ1-3; clone_size: -; cdr3_nt: TGTGCCACCGGGTCTTTTGAAGCCACCATATATTTT; cdr3_aa: CATGSFEATIYF
d_call: -; v_call: TRBV5-4; cdr3_length: 15; j_call: TRBJ2-3; clone_size: -; cdr3_nt: TGTGCCAGCAGCTTGAGAGGGGGAAGAGCAGATACGCAGTATTTT; cdr3_aa: CASSLRGGRADTQYF
d_call: -; v_call: TRBV11-2; cdr3_length: 16; j_call: TRBJ1-5; clone_size: -; cdr3_nt: TGTGCCAGCAGCTTAGATACAGGGAATAGCAATCAGCCCCAGCATTTT; cdr3_aa: CASSLDTGNSNQPQHF
d_call: TRBD1; v_call: TRBV18; cdr3_length: 17; j_call: TRBJ1-3; clone_size: -; cdr3_nt: TGTGCCAGCTCCCAATCTCCGGGACAGAGCTCTGGAAACACCATATATTTT; cdr3_aa: CASSQSPGQSSGNTIYF
d_call: TRBD2; v_call: TRBV11-2; cdr3_length: 16; j_call: TRBJ2-5; clone_size: -; cdr3_nt: TGTGCCAGCAGCTTGGCGACTAGCGGGGGCGTGGAGACCCAGTACTTC; cdr3_aa: CASSLATSGGVETQYF
d_call: -; v_call: TRBV19; cdr3_length: 16; j_call: TRBJ1-5; clone_size: -; cdr3_nt: TGTGCCAGTAGTATGATGGGGGCGAGGGGCAATCAGCCCCAGCATTTT; cdr3_aa: CASSMMGARGNQPQHF
d_call: -; v_call: TRBV2; cdr3_length: 12; j_call: TRBJ1-3; clone_size: -; cdr3_nt: TGTGCCAGCCGGGGTCCTGGAAACACCATATATTTT; cdr3_aa: CASRGPGNTIYF
d_call: -; v_call: TRBV6-1; cdr3_length: 16; j_call: TRBJ2-3; clone_size: -; cdr3_nt: TGTGCCAGCAGTGAGACGCTAGGAGCCAGTCAGGGTACGCAGTATTTT; cdr3_aa: CASSETLGASQGTQYF
d_call: -; v_call: TRBV5-4; cdr3_length: 13; j_call: TRBJ2-2; clone_size: -; cdr3_nt: TGTGCCAGCAGCTCCGGGGGGCGCGGGGAGCTGTTTTTT; cdr3_aa: CASSSGGRGELFF
d_call: -; v_call: TRBV9; cdr3_length: 15; j_call: TRBJ2-3; clone_size: -; cdr3_nt: TGTGCCAGCAGCGATAGCCGCCCCGTCACAGATACGCAGTATTTT; cdr3_aa: CASSDSRPVTDTQYF
d_call: TRBD2; v_call: TRBV11-3; cdr3_length: 15; j_call: TRBJ2-2; clone_size: once; cdr3_nt: TGTGCCAGCAGCCCTAGCGGGGGGGCCGCCGGGGAGCTGTTTTTT; cdr3_aa: CASSPSGGAAGELFF
d_call: -; v_call: TRBV11-2; cdr3_length: 13; j_call: TRBJ2-2; clone_size: -; cdr3_nt: TGTGCCAGCAGACCCACGCAGTACGGGGAGCTGTTTTTT; cdr3_aa: CASRPTQYGELFF
d_call: -; v_call: TRBV4-1; cdr3_length: 15; j_call: TRBJ1-5; clone_size: -; cdr3_nt: TGCGCCAGCAGCCATACAGTTTATAGCAATCAGCCCCAGCATTTT; cdr3_aa: CASSHTVYSNQPQHF
d_call: TRBD1; v_call: TRBV7-2; cdr3_length: 15; j_call: TRBJ1-1; clone_size: -; cdr3_nt: TGTGCCAGCAGCTTAGTGGACAGGGTGAACACTGAAGCTTTCTTT; cdr3_aa: CASSLVDRVNTEAFF
d_call: -; v_call: TRBV7-9; cdr3_length: 16; j_call: TRBJ1-1; clone_size: few; cdr3_nt: TGTGCCAGCAGCGCCAGAGGGGGGGCATTAGACACTGAAGCTTTCTTT; cdr3_aa: CASSARGGALDTEAFF
d_call: -; v_call: TRBV7-2; cdr3_length: 16; j_call: TRBJ2-3; clone_size: -; cdr3_nt: TGTGCCAGCAGCTTTAACAGCCTAGCGAACACAGATACGCAGTATTTT; cdr3_aa: CASSFNSLANTDTQYF
d_call: -; v_call: TRBV4-2; cdr3_length: 18; j_call: TRBJ2-3; clone_size: -; cdr3_nt: TGTGCCAGCAGCCTCAGCAATACAGGGTCCTCTAGCACAGATACGCAGTATTTT; cdr3_aa: CASSLSNTGSSSTDTQYF
d_call: -; v_call: TRBV19; cdr3_length: 16; j_call: TRBJ1-2; clone_size: few; cdr3_nt: TGTGCCAGTAGTATTCACCCTTTATCTCGGGGCTATGGCTACACCTTC; cdr3_aa: CASSIHPLSRGYGYTF
d_call: TRBD1; v_call: TRBV5-1; cdr3_length: 16; j_call: TRBJ2-5; clone_size: -; cdr3_nt: TGCGCCAGCAGCTTGGCTCTCGGGACAGGACAAGAGACCCAGTACTTC; cdr3_aa: CASSLALGTGQETQYF
d_call: TRBD2; v_call: TRBV9; cdr3_length: 16; j_call: TRBJ2-3; clone_size: -; cdr3_nt: TGTGCCAGCAGCGCGCGGGGGGGCGGTTCCACAGATACGCAGTATTTT; cdr3_aa: CASSARGGGSTDTQYF
d_call: TRBD2; v_call: TRBV5-4; cdr3_length: 16; j_call: TRBJ2-5; clone_size: -; cdr3_nt: TGTGCCAGCAGCACCCCTAGCGGGGGGGCTGGCGAGACCCAGTACTTC; cdr3_aa: CASSTPSGGAGETQYF
d_call: TRBD1; v_call: TRBV6-5; cdr3_length: 13; j_call: TRBJ2-7; clone_size: -; cdr3_nt: TGTGCCAGCAGAGGACAGGGGCACTACGAGCAGTACTTC; cdr3_aa: CASRGQGHYEQYF
d_call: TRBD1; v_call: TRBV5-1; cdr3_length: 12; j_call: TRBJ2-1; clone_size: once; cdr3_nt: TGCGCCAGCAGTTCCGGGACAGGGACACAGTTCTTC; cdr3_aa: CASSSGTGTQFF
d_call: TRBD2; v_call: TRBV4-1; cdr3_length: 17; j_call: TRBJ2-3; clone_size: -; cdr3_nt: TGCGCCAGCAGCCAAGATGGGCTAGCGGGGCCCACAGATACGCAGTATTTT; cdr3_aa: CASSQDGLAGPTDTQYF
d_call: TRBD2; v_call: TRBV5-6; cdr3_length: 13; j_call: TRBJ2-7; clone_size: -; cdr3_nt: TGTGCCAGCAGCCGACTAGCGGGAGTTCAGCAGTACTTC; cdr3_aa: CASSRLAGVQQYF
d_call: -; v_call: TRBV9; cdr3_length: 20; j_call: TRBJ2-3; clone_size: -; cdr3_nt: TGTGCCAGCAGCGTAGGCGCGAGGGTCAGCCTGAGCCTAAGCACAGATACGCAGTATTTT; cdr3_aa: CASSVGARVSLSLSTDTQYF
d_call: TRBD1; v_call: TRBV9; cdr3_length: 15; j_call: TRBJ1-1; clone_size: -; cdr3_nt: TGTGCCAGCAGCGCCAGGGGACAGCTGAACACTGAAGCTTTCTTT; cdr3_aa: CASSARGQLNTEAFF
d_call: -; v_call: TRBV2; cdr3_length: 14; j_call: TRBJ1-5; clone_size: -; cdr3_nt: TGTGCCAGCAGCCCCGGTGGGCGGGGGCAGCCCCAGCATTTT; cdr3_aa: CASSPGGRGQPQHF
d_call: -; v_call: TRBV7-3; cdr3_length: 13; j_call: TRBJ2-5; clone_size: -; cdr3_nt: TGTGCCAGCAGCGCCACTAGGTCGGAGACCCAGTACTTC; cdr3_aa: CASSATRSETQYF
d_call: TRBD2; v_call: TRBV19; cdr3_length: 14; j_call: TRBJ2-7; clone_size: few; cdr3_nt: TGTGCCAGTAGTCCCGGGGGGGGGCCCTACGAGCAGTACTTC; cdr3_aa: CASSPGGGPYEQYF
d_call: -; v_call: TRBV6-1; cdr3_length: 15; j_call: TRBJ2-7; clone_size: few; cdr3_nt: TGTGCCAGCACCCAGGGTTCCGGACAAAGCTACGAGCAGTACTTC; cdr3_aa: CASTQGSGQSYEQYF
d_call: -; v_call: TRBV7-8; cdr3_length: 13; j_call: TRBJ2-7; clone_size: -; cdr3_nt: TGTGCCAGCAGCTTATCCAGATCCTACGAGCAGTACTTC; cdr3_aa: CASSLSRSYEQYF
d_call: -; v_call: TRBV10-3; cdr3_length: 11; j_call: TRBJ1-3; clone_size: -; cdr3_nt: TGTGCCATCTATTCTGGAAACACCATATATTTT; cdr3_aa: CAIYSGNTIYF
d_call: -; v_call: TRBV6-5; cdr3_length: 14; j_call: TRBJ1-6; clone_size: -; cdr3_nt: TGTGCCAGCAGTCACGGGGGGCCAAATTCACCCCTCCACTTT; cdr3_aa: CASSHGGPNSPLHF
d_call: TRBD1; v_call: TRBV2; cdr3_length: 15; j_call: TRBJ1-4; clone_size: -; cdr3_nt: TGTGCCAGCAGTCCTAACCCAGACAGGGGAGAAAAACTGTTTTTT; cdr3_aa: CASSPNPDRGEKLFF
d_call: TRBD1; v_call: TRBV18; cdr3_length: 14; j_call: TRBJ2-2; clone_size: -; cdr3_nt: TGTGCCAGCTCACGGACAGGAAACACCGGGGAGCTGTTTTTT; cdr3_aa: CASSRTGNTGELFF